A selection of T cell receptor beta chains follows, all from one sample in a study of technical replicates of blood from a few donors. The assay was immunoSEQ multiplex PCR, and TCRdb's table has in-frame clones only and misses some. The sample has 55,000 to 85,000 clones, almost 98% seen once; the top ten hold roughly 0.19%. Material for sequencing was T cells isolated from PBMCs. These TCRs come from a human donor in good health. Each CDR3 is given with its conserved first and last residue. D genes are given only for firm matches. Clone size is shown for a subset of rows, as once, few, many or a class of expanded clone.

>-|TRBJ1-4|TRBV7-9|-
TGTGCCAGCAGCCCACTCAATGAAAAACTGTTTTTT
CASSPLNEKLFF
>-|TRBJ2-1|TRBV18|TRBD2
TGTGCCAGCTCACCAATGGGCGGGGGGTACAATGAGCAGTTCTTC
CASSPMGGGYNEQFF
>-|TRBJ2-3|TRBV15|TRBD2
TGTGCCACCAGCAGAGATCGGCTGCTAGCGGGAGTTAAGTATACGCAGTATTTT
CATSRDRLLAGVKYTQYF
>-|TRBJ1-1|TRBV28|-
TGTGCCAGCAGTTCCACGGGGGGGGGCTGGACTGAAGCTTTCTTT
CASSSTGGGWTEAFF
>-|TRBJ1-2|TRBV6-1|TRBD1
TGTGCCAGCAGTGAAGCCTACAGGGGCGGCTACACCTTC
CASSEAYRGGYTF
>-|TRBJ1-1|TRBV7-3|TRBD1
TGTGCCAGCAGCTCCGGACAGGGAGAAGGCACTGAAGCTTTCTTT
CASSSGQGEGTEAFF
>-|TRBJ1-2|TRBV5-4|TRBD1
TGTGCCAGCAGCCCGGACAGGGCCCATGGCTACACCTTC
CASSPDRAHGYTF
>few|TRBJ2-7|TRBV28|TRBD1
TGTGCCAGCAGTTCCGGACAGGGTAACACCGAGCAGTACTTC
CASSSGQGNTEQYF
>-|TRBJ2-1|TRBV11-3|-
TGTGCCAGCAGTTACAGGGAAGGTGATGAGCAGTTCTTC
CASSYREGDEQFF
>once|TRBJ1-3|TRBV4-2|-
TGTGCCAGCAGCCAAGATCCGGGGAGAGCTGGAAACACCATATATTTT
CASSQDPGRAGNTIYF
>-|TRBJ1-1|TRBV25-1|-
TGTGCCAGCTCAGGGGAAGGAACTGAAGCTTTCTTT
CASSGEGTEAFF
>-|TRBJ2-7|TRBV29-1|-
TGCAGCGCCTACAGGGATTACGAGCAGTACTTC
CSAYRDYEQYF
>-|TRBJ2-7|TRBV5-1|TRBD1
TGCGCCAGCAGCTTCAACGGACAGGGGGCTTACGAGCAGTACTTC
CASSFNGQGAYEQYF
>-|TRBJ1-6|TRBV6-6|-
TGTGCCAGCACCGATTCAGCGGAGGCCCTCCACTTT
CASTDSAEALHF
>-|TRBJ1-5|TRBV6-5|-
TGTGCCAGCAGTTACCGACAGGTCAATCAGCCCCAGCATTTT
CASSYRQVNQPQHF
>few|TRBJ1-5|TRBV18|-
TGTGCCAGCTCAACGGACAGTAGCAATCAGCCCCAGCATTTT
CASSTDSSNQPQHF
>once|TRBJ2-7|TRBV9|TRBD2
TGTGCCAGCAGCGCTTTAGCGGGGAGCTCCTACGAGCAGTACTTC
CASSALAGSSYEQYF